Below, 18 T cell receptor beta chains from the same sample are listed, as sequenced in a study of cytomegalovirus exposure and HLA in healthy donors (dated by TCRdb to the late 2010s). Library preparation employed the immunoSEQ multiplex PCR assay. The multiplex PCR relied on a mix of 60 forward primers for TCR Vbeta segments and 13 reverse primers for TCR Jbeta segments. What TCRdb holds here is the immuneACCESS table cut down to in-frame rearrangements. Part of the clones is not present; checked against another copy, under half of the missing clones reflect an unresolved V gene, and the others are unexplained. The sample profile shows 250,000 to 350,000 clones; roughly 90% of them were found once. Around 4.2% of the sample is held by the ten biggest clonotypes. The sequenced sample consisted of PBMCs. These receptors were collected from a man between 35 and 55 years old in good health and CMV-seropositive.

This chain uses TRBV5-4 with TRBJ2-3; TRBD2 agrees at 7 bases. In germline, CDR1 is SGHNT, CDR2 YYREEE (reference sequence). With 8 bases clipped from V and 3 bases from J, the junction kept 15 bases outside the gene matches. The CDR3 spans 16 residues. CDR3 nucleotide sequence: TGTGCCAGAAGCCCTCCGGCGGGAGTGGGGACAGATACGCAGTATTTT. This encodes CARSPPAGVGTDTQYF.

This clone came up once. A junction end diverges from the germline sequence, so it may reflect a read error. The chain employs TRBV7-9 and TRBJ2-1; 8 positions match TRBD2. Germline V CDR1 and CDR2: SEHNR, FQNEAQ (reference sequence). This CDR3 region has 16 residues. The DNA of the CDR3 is TGTTCCAGCAGCGCTAGTAGCGGGGCGGCCTACAATGAGCAGTTCTTC. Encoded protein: CSSSASSGAAYNEQFF.

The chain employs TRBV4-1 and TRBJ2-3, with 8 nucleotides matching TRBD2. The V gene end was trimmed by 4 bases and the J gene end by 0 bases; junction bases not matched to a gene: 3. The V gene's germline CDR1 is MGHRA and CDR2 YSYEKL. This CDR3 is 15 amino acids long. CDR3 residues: CASSLGLASTDTQYF. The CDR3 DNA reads TGCGCCAGCAGCCTTGGACTAGCTAGCACAGATACGCAGTATTTT.

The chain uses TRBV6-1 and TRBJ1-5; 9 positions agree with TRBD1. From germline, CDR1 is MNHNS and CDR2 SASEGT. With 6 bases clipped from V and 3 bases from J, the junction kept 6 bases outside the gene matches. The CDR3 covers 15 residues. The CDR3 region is CASSIDRGVNQPQHF. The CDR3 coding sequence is TGTGCCAGCAGCATCGACAGGGGGGTCAATCAGCCCCAGCATTTT.

CDR3: CASSPGTTSSAFF. As DNA, the CDR3 is TGTGCCAGCAGCCCCGGGACAACCTCCTCAGCTTTCTTT. This rearrangement joins TRBV13 to TRBJ1-1; TRBD1 is a possible D gene (6 bases). Trimming left V 5 bases short and J 10 bases short, with 17 bases between. CDR1 PRHDT and CDR2 FYEKMQ come from the germline V gene (reference sequence). This CDR3 spans 13 amino acids. Full variable domain (rest looked up from reference TRBV13 and TRBJ1-1): AAGVIQSPRHLIKEKRETATLKCYPIPRHDTVYWYQQGPGQDPQFLISFYEKMQSDKGSIPDRFSAQQFSDYHSELNMSSLELGDSALYFCASSPGTTSSAFFGQGTRLTVV.

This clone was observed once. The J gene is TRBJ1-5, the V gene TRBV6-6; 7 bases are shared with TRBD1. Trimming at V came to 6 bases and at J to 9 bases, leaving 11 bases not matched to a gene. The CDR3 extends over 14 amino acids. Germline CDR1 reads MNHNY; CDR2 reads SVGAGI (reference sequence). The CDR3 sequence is CASRAGGPQGPQHF. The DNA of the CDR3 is TGTGCCAGCAGAGCAGGGGGACCTCAGGGGCCCCAGCATTTT.

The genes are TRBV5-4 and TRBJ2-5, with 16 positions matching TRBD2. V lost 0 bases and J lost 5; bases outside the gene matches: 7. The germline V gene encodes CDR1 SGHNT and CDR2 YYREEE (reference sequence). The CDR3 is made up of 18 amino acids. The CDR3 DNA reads TGTGCCAGCAGCTTGGCCGGGACTAGCGGGAGGGCCGGCGAGACCCAGTACTTC. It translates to CASSLAGTSGRAGETQYF.

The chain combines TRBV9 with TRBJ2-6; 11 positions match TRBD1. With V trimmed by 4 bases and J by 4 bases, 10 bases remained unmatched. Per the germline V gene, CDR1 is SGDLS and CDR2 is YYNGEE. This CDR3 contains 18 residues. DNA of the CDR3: TGTGCCAGCAGCCCCTTCGGACAGGGGGCGCCAGGGGCCAACGTCCTGACTTTC. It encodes CASSPFGQGAPGANVLTF.

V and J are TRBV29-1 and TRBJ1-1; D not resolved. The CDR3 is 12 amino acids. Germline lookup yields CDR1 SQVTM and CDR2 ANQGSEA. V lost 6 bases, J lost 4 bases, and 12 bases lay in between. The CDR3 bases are TGCAGCGTGGGCCGGGAAATCACTGAAGCTTTCTTT. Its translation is CSVGREITEAFF. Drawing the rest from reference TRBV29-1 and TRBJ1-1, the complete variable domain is SAVISQKPSRDICQRGTSLTIQCQVDSQVTMMFWYRQQPGQSLTLIATANQGSEATYESGFVIDKFPISRPNLTFSTLTVSNMSPEDSSIYLCSVGREITEAFFGQGTRLTVV.

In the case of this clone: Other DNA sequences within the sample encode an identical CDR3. The CDR3 spells CASSPSNQPQHF. The CDR3 bases are TGTGCCAGCAGCCCCTCCAATCAGCCCCAGCATTTT. The chain recombines TRBV7-9 with TRBJ1-5; D is uncertain. The V end lost 5 bases, the J end lost 3 bases, and 5 bases lay between the germline ends. Germline lookup yields CDR1 SEHNR and CDR2 FQNEAQ (reference sequence). The CDR3 loop spans 12 amino acids. The full variable domain, its missing parts supplied by reference TRBV7-9 and TRBJ1-5, is DTGVSQNPRHKITKRGQNVTFRCDPISEHNRLYWYRQTLGQGPEFLTYFQNEAQLEKSRLLSDRFSAERPKGSFSTLEIQRTEQGDSAMYLCASSPSNQPQHFGDGTRLSIL.

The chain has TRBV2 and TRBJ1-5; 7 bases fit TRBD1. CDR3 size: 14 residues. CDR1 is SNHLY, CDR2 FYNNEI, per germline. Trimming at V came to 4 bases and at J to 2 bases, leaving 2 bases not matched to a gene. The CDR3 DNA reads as TGTGCCAGCAGTGTACAGGGGCGCAATCAGCCCCAGCATTTT. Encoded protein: CASSVQGRNQPQHF.

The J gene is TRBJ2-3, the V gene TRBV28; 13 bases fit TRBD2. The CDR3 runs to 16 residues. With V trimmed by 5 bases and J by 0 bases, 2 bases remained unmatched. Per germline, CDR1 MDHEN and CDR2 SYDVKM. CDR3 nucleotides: TGTGCCAGCAGTGTGGGACTAGCGGGAAGCACAGATACGCAGTATTTT. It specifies CASSVGLAGSTDTQYF.

This CDR3 is CAIQDRSSGNTIYF. CDR3 sequence (DNA): TGTGCCATTCAGGACAGGAGCTCTGGAAACACCATATATTTT. V usage is TRBV10-3 and J usage is TRBJ1-3; 7 bases align to TRBD1. Germline V gene lookup returns CDR1 ENHRY and CDR2 SYGVKD. V gave up 9 bases and J gave up 0 bases; unmatched junction bases: 5. The CDR3 is made up of 14 amino acids.

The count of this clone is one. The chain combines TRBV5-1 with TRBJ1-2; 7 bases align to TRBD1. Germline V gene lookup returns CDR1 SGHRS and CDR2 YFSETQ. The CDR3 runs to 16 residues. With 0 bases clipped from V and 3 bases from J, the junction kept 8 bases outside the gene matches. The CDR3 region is CASSLGPGGMDYGYTF. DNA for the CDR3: TGCGCCAGCAGCTTGGGGCCAGGGGGAATGGACTATGGCTACACCTTC. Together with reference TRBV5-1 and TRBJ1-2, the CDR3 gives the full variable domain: KAGVTQTPRYLIKTRGQQVTLSCSPISGHRSVSWYQQTPGQGLQFLFEYFSETQRNKGNFPGRFSGRQFSNSRSEMNVSTLELGDSALYLCASSLGPGGMDYGYTFGSGTRLTVV.

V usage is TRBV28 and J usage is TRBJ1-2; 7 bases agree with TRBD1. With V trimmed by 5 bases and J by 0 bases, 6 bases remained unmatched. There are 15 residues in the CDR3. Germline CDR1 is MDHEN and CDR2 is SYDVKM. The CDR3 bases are TGTGCCAGCAGTAAGACCGGGACAGCTAACTATGGCTACACCTTC. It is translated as CASSKTGTANYGYTF.

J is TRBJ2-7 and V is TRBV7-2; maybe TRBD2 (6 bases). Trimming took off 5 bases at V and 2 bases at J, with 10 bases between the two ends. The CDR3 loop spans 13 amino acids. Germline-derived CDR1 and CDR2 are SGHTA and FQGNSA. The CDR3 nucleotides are TGTGCCAGCAGCGCAGGAGGGGCCTACGAGCAGTACTTC. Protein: CASSAGGAYEQYF.

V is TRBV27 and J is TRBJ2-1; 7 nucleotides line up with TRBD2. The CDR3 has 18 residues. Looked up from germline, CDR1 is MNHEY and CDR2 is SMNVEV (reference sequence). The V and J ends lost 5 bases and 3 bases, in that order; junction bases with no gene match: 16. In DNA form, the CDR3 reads TGTGCCAGCAGTGGGGGGGATTGGGTAGCTCCCCTCTACAATGAGCAGTTCTTC. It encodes CASSGGDWVAPLYNEQFF.

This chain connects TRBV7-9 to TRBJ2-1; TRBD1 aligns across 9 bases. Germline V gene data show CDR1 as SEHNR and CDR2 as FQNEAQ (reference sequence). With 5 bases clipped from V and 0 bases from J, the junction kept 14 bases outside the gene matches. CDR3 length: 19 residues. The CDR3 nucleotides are TGTGCCAGCAGCCTACCGACAGGGGGAGTGGAAAGCTCCTACAATGAGCAGTTCTTC. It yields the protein CASSLPTGGVESSYNEQFF.